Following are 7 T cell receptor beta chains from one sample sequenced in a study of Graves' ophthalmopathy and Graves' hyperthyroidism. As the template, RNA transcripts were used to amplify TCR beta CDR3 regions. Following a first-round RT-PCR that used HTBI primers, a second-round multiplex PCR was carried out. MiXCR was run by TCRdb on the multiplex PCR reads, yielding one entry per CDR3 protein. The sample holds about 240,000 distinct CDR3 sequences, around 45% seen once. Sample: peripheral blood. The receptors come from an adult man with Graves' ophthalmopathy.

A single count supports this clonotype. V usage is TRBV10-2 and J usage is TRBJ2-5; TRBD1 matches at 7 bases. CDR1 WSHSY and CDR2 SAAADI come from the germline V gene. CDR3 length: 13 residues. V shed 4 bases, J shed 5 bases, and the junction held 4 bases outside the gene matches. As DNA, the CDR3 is TGCGCCAGCAGTGGCGAGGACAGGGAGACCCAGTACTTC. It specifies CASSGEDRETQYF.

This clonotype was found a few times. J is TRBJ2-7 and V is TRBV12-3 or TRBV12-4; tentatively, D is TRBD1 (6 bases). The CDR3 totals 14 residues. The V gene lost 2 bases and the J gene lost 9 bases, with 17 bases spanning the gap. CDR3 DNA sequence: TGTGCCAGCAGTTTACGGACCCAGGGGTTCGGGCAGTACTTC. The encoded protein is CASSLRTQGFGQYF.

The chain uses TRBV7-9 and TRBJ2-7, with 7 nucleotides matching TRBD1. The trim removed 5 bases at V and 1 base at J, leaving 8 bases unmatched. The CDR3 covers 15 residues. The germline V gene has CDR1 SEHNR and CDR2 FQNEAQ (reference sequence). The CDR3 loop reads CASSPADRESYEQYF. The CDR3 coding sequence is TGTGCCAGCAGCCCCGCCGACAGGGAATCCTACGAGCAGTACTTC.

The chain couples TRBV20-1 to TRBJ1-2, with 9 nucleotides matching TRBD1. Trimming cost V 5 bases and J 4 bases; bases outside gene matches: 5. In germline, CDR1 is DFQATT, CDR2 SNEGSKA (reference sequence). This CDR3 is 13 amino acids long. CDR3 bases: TGCAGTGCTGTTACAGGGGGCGGCTATGGCTACACCTTC. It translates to CSAVTGGGYGYTF.

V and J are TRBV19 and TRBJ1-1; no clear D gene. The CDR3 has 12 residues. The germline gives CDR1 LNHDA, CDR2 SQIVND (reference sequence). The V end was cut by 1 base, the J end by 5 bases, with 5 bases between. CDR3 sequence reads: CASSIGETEAFF. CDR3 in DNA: TGTGCCAGTAGTATAGGGGAGACTGAAGCTTTCTTT.

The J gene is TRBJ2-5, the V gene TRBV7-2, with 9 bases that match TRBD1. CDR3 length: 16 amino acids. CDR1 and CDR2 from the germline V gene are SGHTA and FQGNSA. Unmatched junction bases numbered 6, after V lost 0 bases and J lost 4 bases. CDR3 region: CASSLAGQGGLETQYF. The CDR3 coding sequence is TGTGCCAGCAGCTTAGCGGGACAGGGAGGTTTAGAGACCCAGTACTTC.

CDR3 in amino acids: CASSEDRDSEAFF. The CDR3 nucleotides are TGTGCCAGCAGTGAAGACCGCGACAGTGAAGCTTTCTTT. The chain joins TRBV6-5 to TRBJ1-1; D possibly corresponds to TRBD1 (5 bases). V gave up 5 bases and J gave up 7 bases, with 14 bases separating them. This CDR3 is 13 amino acids long. Per germline, CDR1 MNHEY and CDR2 SVGAGI.